This is a list of T cell receptor beta chains from one sample in a study of blood T cell repertoires in COVID-19. The assay was immunoSEQ multiplex PCR, and TCRdb's table has in-frame clones only and misses some. The sample yields some 77,000 clones, roughly 80% seen once. Source material: peripheral blood. The receptors here all came from a man between 65 and 85 years old with acute or convalescent COVID-19. CDR3s include the opening cysteine and the closing phenylalanine or tryptophan. A D gene is named only where the DNA matches it firmly. For some rows the clone size is stated as once, few or many, or as a class when expanded; others skip it.

>.|.|TRBJ2-2|TRBV6-6
CASSPVLTNTGELFF
TGTGCCAGCAGCCCAGTCCTTACGAACACCGGGGAGCTGTTTTTT
>TRBD2|.|TRBJ2-1|TRBV5-1
CASQAGVENNEQFF
TGCGCCAGCCAAGCGGGAGTGGAGAACAATGAGCAGTTCTTC
>.|.|TRBJ1-5|TRBV11-2
CASSLGAGVGQPQHF
TGTGCCAGCAGCTTAGGGGCAGGGGTTGGGCAGCCCCAGCATTTT
>.|.|TRBJ1-2|TRBV14
CASSSRDTNQNYGYTF
TGTGCCAGCAGCAGCCGGGACACCAACCAGAACTATGGCTACACCTTC
>.|.|TRBJ1-1|TRBV28
CASSFPFLGTEAFF
TGTGCCAGCAGTTTCCCATTCCTCGGCACTGAAGCTTTCTTT
>.|.|TRBJ1-2|TRBV5-6
CASSFGPDRPGNGYTF
TGTGCCAGCAGCTTCGGTCCGGACAGACCGGGGAATGGCTACACCTTC
>TRBD1|.|TRBJ1-2|TRBV19
CASSIGTGVGYTF
TGTGCCAGTAGTATCGGGACAGGGGTTGGCTACACCTTC
>TRBD1|.|TRBJ1-1|TRBV5-4
CASSVETGGLTEAFF
TGTGCCAGCAGCGTGGAGACAGGGGGCCTGACTGAAGCTTTCTTT
>TRBD1|.|TRBJ1-3|TRBV19
CASRGQGSGNTIYF
TGTGCCAGTCGGGGACAGGGATCTGGAAACACCATATATTTT
>.|many|TRBJ2-7|TRBV3-1/TRBV3-2
CASASGTDSYEQYF
TGTGCCAGCGCCTCCGGGACTGACTCCTACGAGCAGTACTTC
>.|.|TRBJ1-1|TRBV2
CASSKGVSTEAFF
TGTGCCAGCTCCAAGGGGGTAAGCACTGAAGCTTTCTTT
>TRBD1|once|TRBJ1-2|TRBV3-1/TRBV3-2
CASSQDLISTGDGYTF
TGTGCCAGCAGCCAAGATCTCATATCGACAGGGGATGGCTACACCTTC
>.|.|TRBJ2-1|TRBV24-1
CATSDSSGFQNEQFF
TGTGCCACCAGTGATTCGTCGGGATTCCAGAATGAGCAGTTCTTC
>.|many|TRBJ1-2|TRBV6-1
CASSEVGTDGYTF
TGTGCCAGCAGTGAAGTGGGCACGGATGGCTACACCTTC
>.|few|TRBJ2-2|TRBV30
CAWTFLESGELFF
TGTGCCTGGACATTCCTAGAATCCGGGGAGCTGTTTTTT
>TRBD1|.|TRBJ1-2|TRBV6-5
CASSSPGQFHGYTF
TGTGCCAGCAGTTCCCCGGGACAGTTCCATGGCTACACCTTC
>TRBD1|.|TRBJ1-1|TRBV19
CASSKGTVEAFF
TGTGCCAGTAGTAAAGGGACAGTTGAAGCTTTCTTT
>TRBD1|few|TRBJ2-7|TRBV3-1/TRBV3-2
CASSQDLLGQGFYEQYF
TGTGCCAGCAGCCAAGATCTATTGGGACAGGGGTTCTACGAGCAGTACTTC
>TRBD1|.|TRBJ1-2|TRBV20-1
CSASLTGGAFGYTF
TGCAGTGCTAGTTTAACAGGGGGCGCTTTTGGCTACACCTTC
>TRBD1|.|TRBJ2-7|TRBV28
CASSPGTAIYEQYF
TGTGCCAGCAGTCCAGGGACAGCTATCTACGAGCAGTACTTC
>TRBD2|.|TRBJ2-5|TRBV4-2
CASSRRLAGGETQYF
TGTGCCAGCAGCCGCCGACTAGCGGGAGGAGAGACCCAGTACTTC
>TRBD2|.|TRBJ2-6|TRBV5-1
CASSLRRGTSRGRAGANVLTF
TGCGCCAGCAGCTTAAGGCGAGGGACTAGCAGAGGTAGAGCTGGGGCCAACGTCCTGACTTTC
>.|.|TRBJ2-2|TRBV3-1/TRBV3-2
CASSPRGTPNTGELFF
TGTGCCAGCAGCCCCCGGGGGACTCCGAACACCGGGGAGCTGTTTTTT
>TRBD2|.|TRBJ2-7|TRBV5-1
CASSFSGTSGSASYEQYF
TGCGCCAGCAGCTTTTCCGGGACTAGCGGGAGCGCATCCTACGAGCAGTACTTC
>.|.|TRBJ2-1|TRBV5-6
CASSQEDEQFF
TGTGCCAGCAGCCAAGAGGATGAGCAGTTCTTC
>.|.|TRBJ2-5|TRBV18
CASSPVGPGQGETQYF
TGTGCCAGCTCACCAGTGGGCCCCGGCCAGGGAGAGACCCAGTACTTC
>.|once|TRBJ1-4|TRBV28
CASGSTAPLGYEKLFF
TGTGCCAGCGGATCGACAGCGCCCCTAGGATATGAAAAACTGTTTTTT
>TRBD2|.|TRBJ2-1|TRBV5-4
CASSPTSGKFNEQFF
TGTGCCAGCTCCCCGACTAGCGGGAAGTTCAATGAGCAGTTCTTC